This T cell receptor (beta chain) was profiled in a study of high-grade serous ovarian cancer treatment subgroups. TCRdb keeps only in-frame clones here, not all; method: immunoSEQ multiplex PCR. The sample comprises 7,000 to 10,000 clones, roughly 76% of which are singletons, and 5% to 7.5% rests with the top ten. The CDR3 consists of 14 residues. The V end lost 4 bases, the J end lost 3 bases, and 11 bases lay between the germline ends. CDR1 is MNHEY and CDR2 is SVGAGI in the germline V gene. Tumor samples were taken before definitive surgery or chemotherapy. The sample was tumor tissue. The gene calls are TRBV6-5 and TRBJ2-3; D might be TRBD1 or TRBD2, each matching 5 bases. This TCR came from a human donor with high-grade serous ovarian cancer. CDR3 in DNA: TGTGCCAGCAGTTTCGGGGCTCTTACAGATACGCAGTATTTT. Protein product: CASSFGALTDTQYF.